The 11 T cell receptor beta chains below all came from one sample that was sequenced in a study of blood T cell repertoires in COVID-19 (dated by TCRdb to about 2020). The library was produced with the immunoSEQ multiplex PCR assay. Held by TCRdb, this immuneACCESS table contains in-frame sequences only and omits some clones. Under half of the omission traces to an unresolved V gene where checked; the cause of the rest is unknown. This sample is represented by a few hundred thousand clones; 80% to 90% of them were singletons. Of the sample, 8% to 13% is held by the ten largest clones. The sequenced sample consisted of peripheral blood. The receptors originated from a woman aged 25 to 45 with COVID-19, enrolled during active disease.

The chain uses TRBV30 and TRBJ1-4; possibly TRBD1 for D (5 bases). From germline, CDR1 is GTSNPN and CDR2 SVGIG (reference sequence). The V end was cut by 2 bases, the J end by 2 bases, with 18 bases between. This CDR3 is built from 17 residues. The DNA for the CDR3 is TGTGCCTGGAGTCGAAGGTGGGGCGACGGGACTAATGAAAAACTGTTTTTT. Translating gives CAWSRRWGDGTNEKLFF.

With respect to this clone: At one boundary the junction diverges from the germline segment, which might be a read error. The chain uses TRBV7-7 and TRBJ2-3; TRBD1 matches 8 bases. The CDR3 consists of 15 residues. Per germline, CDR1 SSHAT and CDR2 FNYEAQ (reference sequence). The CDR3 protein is CASSASGQGADTQYF. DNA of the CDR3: TGTGCTAGCAGCGCGAGCGGACAGGGCGCAGATACGCAGTATTTT.

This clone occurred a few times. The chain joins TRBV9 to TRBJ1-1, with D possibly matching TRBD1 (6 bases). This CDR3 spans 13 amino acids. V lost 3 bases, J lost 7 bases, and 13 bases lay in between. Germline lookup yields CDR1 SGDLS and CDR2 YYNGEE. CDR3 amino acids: CASSATGYGEAFF. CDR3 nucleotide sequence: TGTGCCAGCAGCGCAACAGGGTACGGTGAAGCTTTCTTT.

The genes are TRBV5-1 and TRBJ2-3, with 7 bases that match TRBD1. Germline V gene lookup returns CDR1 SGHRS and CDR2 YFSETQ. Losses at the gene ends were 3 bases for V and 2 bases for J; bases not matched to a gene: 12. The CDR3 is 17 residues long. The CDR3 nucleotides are TGCGCCAGCAGCTCTCGGGCCCCAGGGGGTCTCACAGATACGCAGTATTTT. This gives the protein CASSSRAPGGLTDTQYF.

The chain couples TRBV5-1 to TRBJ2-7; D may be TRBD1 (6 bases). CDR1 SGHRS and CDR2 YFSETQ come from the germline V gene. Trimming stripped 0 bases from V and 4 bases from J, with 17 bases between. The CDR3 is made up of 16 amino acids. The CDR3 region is CASSLVADSQGYEQYF. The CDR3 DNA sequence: TGCGCCAGCAGCTTGGTTGCGGACAGCCAAGGGTACGAGCAGTACTTC.

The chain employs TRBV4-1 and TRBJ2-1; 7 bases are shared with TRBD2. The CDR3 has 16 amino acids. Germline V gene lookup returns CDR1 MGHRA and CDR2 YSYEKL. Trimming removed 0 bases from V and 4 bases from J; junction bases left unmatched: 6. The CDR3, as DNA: TGCGCCAGCAGCCAAGAGCGGGAGCCCACGTACAATGAGCAGTTCTTC. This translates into CASSQEREPTYNEQFF.

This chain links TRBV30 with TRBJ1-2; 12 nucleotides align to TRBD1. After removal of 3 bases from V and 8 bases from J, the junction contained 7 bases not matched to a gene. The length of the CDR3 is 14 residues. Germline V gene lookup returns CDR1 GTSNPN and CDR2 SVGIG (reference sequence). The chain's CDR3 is CAWSGDRGRWGYTF. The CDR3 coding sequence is TGTGCCTGGAGCGGGGACAGGGGGCGGTGGGGCTACACCTTC.

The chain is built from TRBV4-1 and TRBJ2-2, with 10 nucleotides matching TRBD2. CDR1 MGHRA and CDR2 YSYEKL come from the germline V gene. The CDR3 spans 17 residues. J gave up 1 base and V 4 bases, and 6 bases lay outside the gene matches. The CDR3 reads CASSRGGTSENTGELFF. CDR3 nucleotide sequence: TGCGCCAGCAGCCGCGGGGGGACTAGCGAGAACACCGGGGAGCTGTTTTTT.

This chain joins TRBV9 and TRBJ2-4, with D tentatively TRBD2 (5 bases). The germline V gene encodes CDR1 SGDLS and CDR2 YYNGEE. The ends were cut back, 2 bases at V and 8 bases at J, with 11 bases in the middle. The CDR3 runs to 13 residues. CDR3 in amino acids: CASSVSGGDIQYF. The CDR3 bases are TGTGCCAGCAGCGTTTCTGGAGGAGACATTCAGTACTTC.

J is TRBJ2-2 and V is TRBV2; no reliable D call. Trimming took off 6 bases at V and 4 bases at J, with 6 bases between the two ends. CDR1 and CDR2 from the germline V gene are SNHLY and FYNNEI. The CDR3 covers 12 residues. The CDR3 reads CASRPITGELFF. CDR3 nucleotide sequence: TGTGCCAGCAGGCCTATCACCGGGGAGCTGTTTTTT.

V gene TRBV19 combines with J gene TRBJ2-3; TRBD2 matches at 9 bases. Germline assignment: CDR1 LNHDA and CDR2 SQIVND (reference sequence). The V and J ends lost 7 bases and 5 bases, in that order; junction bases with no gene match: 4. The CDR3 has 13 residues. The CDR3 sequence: CASKELAGDTQYF. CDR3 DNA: TGTGCCAGTAAAGAACTAGCGGGAGATACGCAGTATTTT.